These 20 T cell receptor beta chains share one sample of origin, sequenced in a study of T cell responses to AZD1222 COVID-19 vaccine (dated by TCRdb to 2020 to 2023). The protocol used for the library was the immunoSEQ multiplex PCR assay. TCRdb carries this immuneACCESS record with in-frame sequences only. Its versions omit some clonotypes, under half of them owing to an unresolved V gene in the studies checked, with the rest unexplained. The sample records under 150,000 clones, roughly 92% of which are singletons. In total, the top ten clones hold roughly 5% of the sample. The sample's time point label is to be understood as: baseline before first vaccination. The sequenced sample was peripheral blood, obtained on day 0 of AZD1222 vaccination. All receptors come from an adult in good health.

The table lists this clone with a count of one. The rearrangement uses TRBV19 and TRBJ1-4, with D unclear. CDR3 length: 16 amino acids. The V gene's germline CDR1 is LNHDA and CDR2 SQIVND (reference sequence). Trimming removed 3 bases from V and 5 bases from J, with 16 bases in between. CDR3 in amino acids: CASSIVAASVNEKLFF. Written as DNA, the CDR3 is TGTGCCAGTAGTATCGTGGCGGCTTCGGTAAATGAAAAACTGTTTTTT.

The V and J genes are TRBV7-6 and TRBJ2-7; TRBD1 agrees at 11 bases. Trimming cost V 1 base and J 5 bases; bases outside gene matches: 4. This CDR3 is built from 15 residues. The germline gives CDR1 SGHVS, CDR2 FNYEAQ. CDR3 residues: CASSLGTGGNDEQYF. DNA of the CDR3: TGTGCCAGCAGCTTAGGGACAGGGGGCAACGACGAGCAGTACTTC.

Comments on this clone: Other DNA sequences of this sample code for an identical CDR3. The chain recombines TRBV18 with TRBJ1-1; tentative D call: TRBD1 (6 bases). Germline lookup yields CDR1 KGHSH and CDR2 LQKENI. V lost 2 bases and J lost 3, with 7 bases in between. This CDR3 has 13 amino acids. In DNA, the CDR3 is TGTGCCAGCTCACCAAACAGGGACACTGAAGCTTTCTTT. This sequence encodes CASSPNRDTEAFF.

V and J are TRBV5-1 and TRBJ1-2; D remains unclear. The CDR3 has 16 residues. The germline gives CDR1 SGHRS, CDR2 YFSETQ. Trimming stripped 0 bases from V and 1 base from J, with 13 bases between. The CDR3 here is CASSLVAGYVNYGYTF. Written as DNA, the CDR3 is TGCGCCAGCAGCTTGGTCGCCGGGTATGTTAACTATGGCTACACCTTC.

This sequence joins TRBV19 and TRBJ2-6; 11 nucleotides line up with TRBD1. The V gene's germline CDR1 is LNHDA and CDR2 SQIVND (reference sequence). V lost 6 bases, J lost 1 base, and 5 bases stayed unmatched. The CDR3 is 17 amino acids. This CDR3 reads CASSRTGGDSGANVLTF. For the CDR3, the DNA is TGTGCCAGTAGCCGGACAGGGGGCGATTCTGGGGCCAACGTCCTGACTTTC.

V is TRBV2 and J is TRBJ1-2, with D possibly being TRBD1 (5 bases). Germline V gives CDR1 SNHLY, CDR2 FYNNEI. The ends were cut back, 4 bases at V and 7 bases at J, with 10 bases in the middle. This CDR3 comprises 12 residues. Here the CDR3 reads CASSVLGRGYTF. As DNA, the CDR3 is TGTGCCAGCAGTGTTTTGGGGCGTGGCTACACCTTC.

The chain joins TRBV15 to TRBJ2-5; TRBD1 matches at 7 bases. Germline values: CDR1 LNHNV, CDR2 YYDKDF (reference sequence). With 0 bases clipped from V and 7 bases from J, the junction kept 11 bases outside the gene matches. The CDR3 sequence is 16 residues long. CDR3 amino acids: CATSRDRITGVGTQYF. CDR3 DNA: TGTGCCACCAGCAGAGATCGGATAACAGGGGTCGGGACCCAGTACTTC. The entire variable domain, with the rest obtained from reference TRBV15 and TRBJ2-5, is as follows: DAMVIQNPRYQVTQFGKPVTLSCSQTLNHNVMYWYQQKSSQAPKLLFHYYDKDFNNEADTPDNFQSRRPNTSFCFLDIRSPGLGDTAMYLCATSRDRITGVGTQYFGPGTRLLVL.

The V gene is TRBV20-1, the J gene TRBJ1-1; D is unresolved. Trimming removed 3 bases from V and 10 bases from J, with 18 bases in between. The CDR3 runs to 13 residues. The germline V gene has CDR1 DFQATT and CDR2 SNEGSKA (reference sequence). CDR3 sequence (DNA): TGCAGTGCTAGTGCTGACGGGTTTGGTTTAGCTTTCTTT. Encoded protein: CSASADGFGLAFF.

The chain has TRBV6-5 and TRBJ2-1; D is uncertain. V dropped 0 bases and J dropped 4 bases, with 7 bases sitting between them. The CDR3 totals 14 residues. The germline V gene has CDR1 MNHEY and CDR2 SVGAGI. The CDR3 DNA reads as TGTGCCAGCAGTTACTCGTTAGCTTACAATGAGCAGTTCTTC. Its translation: CASSYSLAYNEQFF.

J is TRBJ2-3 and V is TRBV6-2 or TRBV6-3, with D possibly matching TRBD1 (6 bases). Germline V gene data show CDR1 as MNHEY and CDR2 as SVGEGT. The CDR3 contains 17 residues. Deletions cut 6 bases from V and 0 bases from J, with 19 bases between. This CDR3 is CASSPSLGAPSTDTQYF. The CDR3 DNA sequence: TGTGCCAGCAGCCCTTCCTTGGGGGCGCCTAGCACAGATACGCAGTATTTT.

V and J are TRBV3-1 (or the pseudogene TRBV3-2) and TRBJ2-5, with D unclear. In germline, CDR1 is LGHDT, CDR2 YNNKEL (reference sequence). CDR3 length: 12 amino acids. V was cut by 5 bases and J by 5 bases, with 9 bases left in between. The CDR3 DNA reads TGTGCCAGCAGCTCAGGAGTGGAGACCCAGTACTTC. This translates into CASSSGVETQYF.

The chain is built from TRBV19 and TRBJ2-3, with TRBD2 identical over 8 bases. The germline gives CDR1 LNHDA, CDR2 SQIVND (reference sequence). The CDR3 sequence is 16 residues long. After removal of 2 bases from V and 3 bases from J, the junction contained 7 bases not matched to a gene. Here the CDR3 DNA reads TGTGCCAGTAGTATATCCCGCGGGAGGCAAACAGATACGCAGTATTTT. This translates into CASSISRGRQTDTQYF.

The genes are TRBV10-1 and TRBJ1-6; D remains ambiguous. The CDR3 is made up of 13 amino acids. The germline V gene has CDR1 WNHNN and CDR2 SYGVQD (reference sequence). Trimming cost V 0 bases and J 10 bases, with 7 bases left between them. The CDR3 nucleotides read TGCGCCAGCAGTGAGTCGCCGGGCTCACCCCTCCACTTT. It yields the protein CASSESPGSPLHF.

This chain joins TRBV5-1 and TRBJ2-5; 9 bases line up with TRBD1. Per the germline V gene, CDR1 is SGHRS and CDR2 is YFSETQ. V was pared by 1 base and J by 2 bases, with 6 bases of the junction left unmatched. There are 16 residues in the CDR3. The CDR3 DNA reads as TGCGCCAGCAGCTTGTTAGGGACAGGGCGGCAAGAGACCCAGTACTTC. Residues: CASSLLGTGRQETQYF. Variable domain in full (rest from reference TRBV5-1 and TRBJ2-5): KAGVTQTPRYLIKTRGQQVTLSCSPISGHRSVSWYQQTPGQGLQFLFEYFSETQRNKGNFPGRFSGRQFSNSRSEMNVSTLELGDSALYLCASSLLGTGRQETQYFGPGTRLLVL.

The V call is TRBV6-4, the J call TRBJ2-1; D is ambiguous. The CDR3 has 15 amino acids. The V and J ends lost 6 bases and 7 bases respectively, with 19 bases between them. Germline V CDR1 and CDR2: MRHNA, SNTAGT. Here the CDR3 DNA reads TGTGCCAGCAGCCCTAGTGAACCGAGTTCAAATGAGCAGTTCTTC. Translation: CASSPSEPSSNEQFF.

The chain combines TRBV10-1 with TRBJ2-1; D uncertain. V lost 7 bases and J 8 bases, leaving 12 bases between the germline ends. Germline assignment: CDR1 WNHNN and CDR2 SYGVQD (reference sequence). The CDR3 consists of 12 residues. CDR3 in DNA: TGCGCCAGCACTGACTTATGGGATGAGCAGTTCTTC. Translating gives CASTDLWDEQFF.

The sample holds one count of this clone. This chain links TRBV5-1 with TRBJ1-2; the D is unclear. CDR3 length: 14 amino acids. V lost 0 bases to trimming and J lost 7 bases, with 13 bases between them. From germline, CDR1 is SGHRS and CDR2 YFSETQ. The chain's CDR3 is CASSLAEVEGGYTF. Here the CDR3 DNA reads TGCGCCAGCAGCTTGGCCGAGGTGGAAGGTGGCTACACCTTC.

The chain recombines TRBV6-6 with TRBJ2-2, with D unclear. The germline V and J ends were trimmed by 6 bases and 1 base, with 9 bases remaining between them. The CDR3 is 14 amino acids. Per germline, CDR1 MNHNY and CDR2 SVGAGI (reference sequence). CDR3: CASRRLQNTGELFF. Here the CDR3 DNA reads TGTGCCAGCAGGCGACTGCAGAACACCGGGGAGCTGTTTTTT.

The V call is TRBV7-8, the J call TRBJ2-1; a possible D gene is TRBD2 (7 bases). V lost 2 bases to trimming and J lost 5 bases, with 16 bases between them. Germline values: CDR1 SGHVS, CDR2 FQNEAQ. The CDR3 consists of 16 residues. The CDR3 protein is CASSLFGAGANNEQFF. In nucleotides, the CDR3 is TGTGCCAGCAGCTTATTCGGGGCGGGGGCGAACAATGAGCAGTTCTTC.

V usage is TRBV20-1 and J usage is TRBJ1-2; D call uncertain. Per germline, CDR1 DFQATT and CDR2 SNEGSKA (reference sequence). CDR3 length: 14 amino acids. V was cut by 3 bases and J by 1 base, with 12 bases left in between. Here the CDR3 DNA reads TGCAGTGCTAGTGACGGGCCGGATAACTATGGCTACACCTTC. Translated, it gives CSASDGPDNYGYTF.